This TCR beta chain was profiled in a study of Graves' ophthalmopathy and Graves' hyperthyroidism. Per the germline V gene, CDR1 is SGHTA and CDR2 is FQGTGA. Trimming took 7 bases from V and 8 from J; bases not matched to a gene: 13. The CDR3 length is 16 residues. TCR beta CDR3 amplification used RNA transcripts. The first round was an RT-PCR with HTBI primers, and the second round was a multiplex PCR. Each CDR3 protein is one row after TCRdb ran MiXCR on the multiplex PCR reads. Of around 40,000 distinct CDR3 sequences listed, 45% to 60% are singletons. The clonotype was recovered from an adult man with Graves' ophthalmopathy. What was sequenced was peripheral blood. The chain carries TRBV7-3 and TRBJ2-2; 10 positions agree with TRBD1. CDR3 DNA: TGTGCCAGCAACCTGCTCGGGACAGGGGTTGGAGGGGAGCTGTTTTTT. Amino acid sequence: CASNLLGTGVGGELFF.